One sample yielded the 7 T cell receptor beta chains listed below, sequenced in a study of blood T cell repertoires in COVID-19. Here immunoSEQ multiplex PCR was the method, and the copy in TCRdb shows in-frame clones only, minus some. There are some 490,000 clones in the sample; about nine tenths occur only once, and approximately 8% lies in the top ten. The material sequenced was PBMCs or T cells enriched from blood (not recorded which). The receptors come from a woman aged 55-70 years who had recovered from COVID-19.

V and J are TRBV20-1 and TRBJ1-4, with a tentative D call TRBD1 (5 bases). CDR1 and CDR2 from the germline V gene are DFQATT and SNEGSKA (reference sequence). The CDR3 length is 8 residues. The V and J ends lost 6 bases and 13 bases respectively, with 6 bases between them. The CDR3 nucleotides are TGCAGTGCCGGGGGACTGTTTTTT. Translating it yields CSAGGLFF.

The rearrangement uses TRBV10-3 and TRBJ1-6; D remains ambiguous. Germline CDR1 reads ENHRY; CDR2 reads SYGVKD. The CDR3 length is 16 residues. Trimming took 6 bases from V and 0 from J, leaving 12 bases between them. The CDR3 DNA sequence: TGTGCCATCAGGACCGAGGGAAGCTCCTATAATTCACCCCTCCACTTT. Protein: CAIRTEGSSYNSPLHF.

The V call is TRBV15, the J call TRBJ2-2, with TRBD1 as a possible D gene (5 bases). This CDR3 spans 15 amino acids. V was trimmed by 3 bases and J by 1 base, leaving 9 bases between them. CDR1 and CDR2 (germline): LNHNV, YYDKDF (reference sequence). The CDR3 DNA reads as TGTGCCACCAGCAGTAGGACACAGAACACCGGGGAGCTGTTTTTT. Protein product: CATSSRTQNTGELFF.

The genes are TRBV27 and TRBJ1-6, with D perhaps TRBD1 (6 bases). Trimming removed 6 bases at V and 3 bases at J, with 18 bases between. This CDR3 comprises 17 residues. CDR1 and CDR2 from the germline V gene are MNHEY and SMNVEV (reference sequence). The CDR3 DNA reads TGTGCCAGCAGAGAAAAGGGGTGGGGGCTCTATAATTCACCCCTCCACTTT. Amino acid sequence: CASREKGWGLYNSPLHF.

This chain connects TRBV19 to TRBJ2-2; D is perhaps TRBD1 (5 bases). This CDR3 spans 15 amino acids. V was shortened by 5 bases and J by 1 base, with 11 bases between the two germline ends. Looked up from germline, CDR1 is LNHDA and CDR2 is SQIVND (reference sequence). In nucleotides, the CDR3 is TGTGCCAGTAGTCGCCCCGGACAGAACACCGGGGAGCTGTTTTTT. This translates into CASSRPGQNTGELFF.

This clone has just one count. CDR3 sequence (DNA): TGTGCCAGCAGCGTAGTGGGCCTGACGAATTCACCCCTCCACTTT. It translates to CASSVVGLTNSPLHF. This chain joins TRBV9 and TRBJ1-6; D is undetermined. Trimming cost V 0 bases and J 7 bases, with 11 bases left between them. There are 15 residues in the CDR3. CDR1 is SGDLS and CDR2 is YYNGEE in the germline V gene.

This clone was seen only a few times. CDR3 sequence (DNA): TGTGCCAGCAGCTTAGGAGAGGACGGGAGACAGCCCCAGCATTTT. Translating it yields CASSLGEDGRQPQHF. This chain connects TRBV11-2 to TRBJ1-5, with D hard to call. Germline V lookup: CDR1 SGHAT, CDR2 FQNNGV. CDR3 size: 15 residues. V was cut by 1 base and J by 7 bases, with 14 bases left in between.